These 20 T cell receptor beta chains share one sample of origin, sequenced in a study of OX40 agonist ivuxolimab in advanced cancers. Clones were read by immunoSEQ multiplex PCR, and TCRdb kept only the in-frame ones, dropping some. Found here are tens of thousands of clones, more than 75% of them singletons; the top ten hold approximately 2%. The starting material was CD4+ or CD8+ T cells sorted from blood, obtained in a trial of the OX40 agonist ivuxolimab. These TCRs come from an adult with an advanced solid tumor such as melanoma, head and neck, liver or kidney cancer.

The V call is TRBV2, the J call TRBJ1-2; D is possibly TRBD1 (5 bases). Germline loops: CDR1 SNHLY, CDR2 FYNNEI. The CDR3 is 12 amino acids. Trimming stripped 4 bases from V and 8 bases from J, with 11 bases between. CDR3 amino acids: CASSVGDGGYTF. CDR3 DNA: TGTGCCAGCAGTGTCGGGGACGGGGGCTACACCTTC. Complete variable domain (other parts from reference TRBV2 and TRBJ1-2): EPEVTQTPSHQVTQMGQEVILRCVPISNHLYFYWYRQILGQKVEFLVSFYNNEISEKSEIFDDQFSVERPDGSNFTLKIRSTKLEDSAMYFCASSVGDGGYTFGSGTRLTVV.

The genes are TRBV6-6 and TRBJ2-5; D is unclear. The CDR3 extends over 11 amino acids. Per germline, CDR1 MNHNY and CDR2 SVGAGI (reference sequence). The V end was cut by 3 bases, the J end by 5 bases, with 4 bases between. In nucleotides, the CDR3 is TGTGCCAGCAGTTATGAGGAGACCCAGTACTTC. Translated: CASSYEETQYF.

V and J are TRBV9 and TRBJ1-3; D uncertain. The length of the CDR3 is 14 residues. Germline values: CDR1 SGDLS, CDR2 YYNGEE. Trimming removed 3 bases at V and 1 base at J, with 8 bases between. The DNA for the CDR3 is TGTGCCAGCAGCGCCCCTTTGTCTGGAAACACCATATATTTT. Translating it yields CASSAPLSGNTIYF.

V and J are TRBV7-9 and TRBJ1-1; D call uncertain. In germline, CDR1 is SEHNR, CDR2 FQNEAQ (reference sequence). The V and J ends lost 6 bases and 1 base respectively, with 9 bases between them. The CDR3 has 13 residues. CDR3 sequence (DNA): TGTGCCAGCAGGGATTCTAGGAACACTGAAGCTTTCTTT. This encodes CASRDSRNTEAFF.

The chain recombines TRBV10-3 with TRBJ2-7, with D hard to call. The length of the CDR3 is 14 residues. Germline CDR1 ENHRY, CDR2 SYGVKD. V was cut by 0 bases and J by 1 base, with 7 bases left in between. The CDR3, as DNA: TGTGCCATCAGTGAGTCCACGAGTTCCTACGAGCAGTACTTC. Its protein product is CAISESTSSYEQYF.

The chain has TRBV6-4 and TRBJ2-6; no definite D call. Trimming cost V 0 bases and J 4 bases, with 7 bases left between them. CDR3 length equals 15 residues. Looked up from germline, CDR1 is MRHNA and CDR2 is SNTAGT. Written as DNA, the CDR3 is TGTGCCAGCAGTGACTCGAGGCGGGGGGCCAACGTCCTGACTTTC. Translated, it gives CASSDSRRGANVLTF.

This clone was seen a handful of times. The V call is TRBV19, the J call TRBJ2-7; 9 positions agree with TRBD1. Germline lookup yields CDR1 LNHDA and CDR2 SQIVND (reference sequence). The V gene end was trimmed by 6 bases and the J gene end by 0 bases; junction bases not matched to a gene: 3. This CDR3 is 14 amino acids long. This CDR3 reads CASRDRGSSYEQYF. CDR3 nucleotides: TGTGCCAGTAGGGACAGGGGCTCCTCCTACGAGCAGTACTTC.

CDR3 region: CASSLSGGDEQYF. Written as DNA, the CDR3 is TGTGCCAGCAGCCTTTCAGGGGGGGACGAGCAGTACTTC. This chain uses TRBV6-6 with TRBJ2-7, with D possibly being TRBD1 or TRBD2 (7 bases each). Trimming stripped 6 bases from V and 5 bases from J, with 14 bases between. Germline V gene lookup returns CDR1 MNHNY and CDR2 SVGAGI (reference sequence). There are 13 residues in the CDR3.

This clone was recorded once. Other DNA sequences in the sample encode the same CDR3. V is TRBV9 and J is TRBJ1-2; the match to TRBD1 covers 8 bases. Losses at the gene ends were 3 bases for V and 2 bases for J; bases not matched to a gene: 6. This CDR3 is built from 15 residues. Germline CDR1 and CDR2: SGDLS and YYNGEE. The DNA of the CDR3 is TGTGCCAGCAGCGCCCGACAGGGGACCAACTATGGCTACACCTTC. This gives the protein CASSARQGTNYGYTF.

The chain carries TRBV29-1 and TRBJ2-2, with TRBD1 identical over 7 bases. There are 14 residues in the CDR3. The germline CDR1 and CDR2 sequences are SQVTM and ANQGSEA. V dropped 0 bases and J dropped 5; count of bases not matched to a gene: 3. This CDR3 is CSVEDRGSTGELFF. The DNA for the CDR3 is TGCAGCGTTGAAGACAGGGGGTCTACCGGGGAGCTGTTTTTT.

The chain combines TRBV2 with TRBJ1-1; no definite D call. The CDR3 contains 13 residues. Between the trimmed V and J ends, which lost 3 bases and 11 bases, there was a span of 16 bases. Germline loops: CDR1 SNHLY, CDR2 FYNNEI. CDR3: CASSDPDGPWAFF. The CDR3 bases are TGTGCCAGCAGTGACCCCGACGGGCCCTGGGCTTTCTTT.

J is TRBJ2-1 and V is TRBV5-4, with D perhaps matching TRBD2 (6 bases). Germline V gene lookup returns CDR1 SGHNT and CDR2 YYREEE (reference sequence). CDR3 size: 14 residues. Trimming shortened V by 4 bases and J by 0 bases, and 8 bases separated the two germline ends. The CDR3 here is CASSGGSSYNEQFF. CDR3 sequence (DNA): TGTGCCAGCAGCGGAGGGAGCTCCTACAATGAGCAGTTCTTC. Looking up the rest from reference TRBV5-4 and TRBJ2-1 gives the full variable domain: ETGVTQSPTHLIKTRGQQVTLRCSSQSGHNTVSWYQQALGQGPQFIFQYYREEENGRGNFPPRFSGLQFPNYSSELNVNALELDDSALYLCASSGGSSYNEQFFGPGTRLTVL.

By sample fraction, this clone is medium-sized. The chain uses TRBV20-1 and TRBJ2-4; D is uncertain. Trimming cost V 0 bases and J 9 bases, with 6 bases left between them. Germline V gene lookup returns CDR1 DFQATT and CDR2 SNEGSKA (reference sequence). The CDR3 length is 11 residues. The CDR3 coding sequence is TGCAGTGCTAGAGACCGGACCATTCAGTACTTC. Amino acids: CSARDRTIQYF.

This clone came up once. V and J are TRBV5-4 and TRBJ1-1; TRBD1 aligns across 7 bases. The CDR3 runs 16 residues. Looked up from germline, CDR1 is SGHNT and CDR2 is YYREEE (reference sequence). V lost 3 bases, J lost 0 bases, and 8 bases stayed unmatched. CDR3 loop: CASSSRTGLMNTEAFF. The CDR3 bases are TGTGCCAGCAGCTCCAGGACAGGATTGATGAACACTGAAGCTTTCTTT.

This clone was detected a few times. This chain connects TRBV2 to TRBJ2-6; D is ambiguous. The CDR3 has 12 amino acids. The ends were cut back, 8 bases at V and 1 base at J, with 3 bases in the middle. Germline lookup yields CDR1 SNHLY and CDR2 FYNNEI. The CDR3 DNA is TGTGCCAGCGAGTCTGGGGCCAACGTCCTGACTTTC. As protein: CASESGANVLTF.

CDR3 DNA sequence: TGCGCCAGCAGCCAAGATGAATTAGGAGGGGGCTCCAAAAACATTCAGTACTTC. It yields the protein CASSQDELGGGSKNIQYF. The chain employs TRBV4-3 and TRBJ2-4, with a weak D call TRBD1 (7 bases). The germline V and J ends were trimmed by 0 bases and 2 bases, with 17 bases remaining between them. CDR1 and CDR2 (germline): LGHNA, YSLEER. The CDR3 length is 18 residues.

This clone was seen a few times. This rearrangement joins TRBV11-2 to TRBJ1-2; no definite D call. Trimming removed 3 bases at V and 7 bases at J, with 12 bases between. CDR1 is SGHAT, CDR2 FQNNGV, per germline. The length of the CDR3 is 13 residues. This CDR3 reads CASSLSERLGYTF. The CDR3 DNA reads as TGTGCCAGCAGCTTGTCAGAGCGCCTTGGCTACACCTTC.

CDR3 in DNA: TGTGCCAGCAGCTTGGCAGGGGTTTACACCGGGGAGCTGTTTTTT. This sequence encodes CASSLAGVYTGELFF. V is TRBV5-6 and J is TRBJ2-2; D is possibly TRBD1 (6 bases). The V and J ends lost 0 bases and 3 bases respectively, with 9 bases between them. The CDR3 is 15 residues long. The germline V gene encodes CDR1 SGHDT and CDR2 YYEEEE.

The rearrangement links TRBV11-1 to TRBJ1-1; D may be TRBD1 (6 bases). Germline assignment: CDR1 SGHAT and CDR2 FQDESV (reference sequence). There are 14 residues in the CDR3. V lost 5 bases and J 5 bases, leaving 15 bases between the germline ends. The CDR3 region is CASSALQGGTEAFF. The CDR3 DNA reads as TGTGCCAGCAGCGCTTTACAGGGAGGAACTGAAGCTTTCTTT.

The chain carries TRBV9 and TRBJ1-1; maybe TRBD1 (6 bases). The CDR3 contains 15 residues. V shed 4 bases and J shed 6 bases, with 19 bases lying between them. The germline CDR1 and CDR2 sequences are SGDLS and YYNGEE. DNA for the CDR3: TGTGCCAGCAGCACCACAGGGAGGGTTTCTTCTGAAGCTTTCTTT. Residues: CASSTTGRVSSEAFF.